This entry features one T cell receptor (beta chain) sequence. Its antigen is still unknown. The sample originates from a study of T cell repertoires in cytomegalovirus infection. Study at large: CMV epitopes that were recently identified and HLA-C-restricted were used alongside well-studied HLA-B-restricted ones. Public TCR beta signatures marked donors with CMV infection and the matching HLA. Study findings and constraints: It was HLA-C-restricted CMV-specific TCR beta clonotypes that dominated the response ex vivo.

Using its own MiXCR run on the reads, TCRdb lists one record per CDR3 protein. The sample has 450,000 to 650,000 distinct CDR3 sequences, over 35% seen once; the top ten hold 40% to 60%. This TCR was sampled from a human donor in good health (CMV status not recorded). Some clones in this sample may be carry-over from other donors' samples. Sequencing was performed on cultured PBMCs, taken from culture after CMV antigen stimulation.

As DNA, the CDR3 is TGCAGCGTCGCCAGGCAGGGCTACGAGCAGTACTTC. Amino acid sequence: CSVARQGYEQYF. V gene TRBV29-1 combines with J gene TRBJ2-7; D possibly corresponds to TRBD1 (5 bases). The CDR3 contains 12 residues. CDR1 is SQVTM and CDR2 is ANQGSEA in the germline V gene. With 6 bases removed from V and 3 bases from J, the gap between germline ends came to 12 bases.